This TCR beta chain was observed in a study of sequential checkpoint blockade in melanoma. Stated treatment: randomized to nivolumab then ipilimumab (arm A) or the reverse (arm B). Patients had received no earlier DNA-damaging chemotherapy. TCRdb's copy holds only in-frame clones and misses some; the assay was immunoSEQ multiplex PCR. The table shows a few thousand clones, with 18% occurring only once. Within the sample, this clone is medium-sized (0.01 to 0.1%). Its cognate antigen is unknown. This CDR3 spans 14 amino acids. V lost 0 bases, J lost 6 bases, and 5 bases stayed unmatched. In germline, CDR1 is GTSNPN, CDR2 SVGIG (reference sequence). Points from the study as a whole: Patients with week-13 increases in T-cell fraction and clonality benefited about 30 times more often.

The sequence derives from a human donor with melanoma. The specimen comprised tumor tissue (inferred from file names), sampled from a patient given nivolumab and ipilimumab in sequence. This rearrangement joins TRBV30 to TRBJ2-3, with 8 bases fitting TRBD1. CDR3 DNA: TGTGCCTGGAGTGTACTTACAGGGGGGGATACGCAGTATTTT. This translates into CAWSVLTGGDTQYF. The variable domain in full, with the rest retrieved from reference TRBV30 and TRBJ2-3, is SQTIHQWPATLVQPVGSPLSLECTVEGTSNPNLYWYRQAAGRGLQLLFYSVGIGQISSEVPQNLSASRPQDRQFILSSKKLLLSDSGFYLCAWSVLTGGDTQYFGPGTRLTVL.